This TCR beta chain stems from a study of human thymus T cells. Repertoires were generated with immunoSEQ multiplex PCR, while TCRdb's copy carries only in-frame clones and drops some. The data hold about 130,000 clones, with about 94% observed a single time. Details on this clone: Its antigen is as yet unknown.

From resections taken during corrective heart surgery, the thymus tissue was obtained. There are 16 residues in the CDR3. Germline-derived CDR1 and CDR2 are SGHNT and YYREEE (reference sequence). Germline trimming cut 2 bases from V and 10 bases from J; bases unmatched to any gene: 10. Study-level points and caveats: Gene usage (both V and J) appeared biased in thymic and blood repertoires. Unrelated individuals were reported by related research to share highly overlapping thymic repertoires.

This clonotype was obtained from a boy under two years old with a congenital heart defect but otherwise immunologically healthy. The chain is built from TRBV5-4 and TRBJ2-1; 12 bases match TRBD2. Material: thymus tissue. CDR3 in DNA: TGTGCCAGCAGCTTAAAACTAGCGGGGGGCCGGCTGGAGCAGTTCTTC. It specifies CASSLKLAGGRLEQFF. The whole variable domain, remainder taken from reference TRBV5-4 and TRBJ2-1, is ETGVTQSPTHLIKTRGQQVTLRCSSQSGHNTVSWYQQALGQGPQFIFQYYREEENGRGNFPPRFSGLQFPNYSSELNVNALELDDSALYLCASSLKLAGGRLEQFFGPGTRLTVL.